A single sample gave rise to the 14 T cell receptor beta chains below, sequenced in a study of blood T cell repertoires in COVID-19. Using immunoSEQ multiplex PCR, the repertoire was profiled, and TCRdb retains in-frame clones only, with some absent. The sample lists roughly 96,000 clones; 82% were seen once. Input material: peripheral blood. The receptors here all came from an elderly man with acute or convalescent COVID-19.

The chain uses TRBV6-5 and TRBJ1-1; D remains unclear. V was clipped by 0 bases and J by 7 bases, with 6 bases between them. This CDR3 region has 12 residues. The germline gives CDR1 MNHEY, CDR2 SVGAGI. CDR3 sequence: CASSYSRGEAFF. In nucleotides, the CDR3 is TGTGCCAGCAGTTACTCGAGAGGTGAAGCTTTCTTT.

The chain uses TRBV14 and TRBJ1-2; D possibly corresponds to TRBD1 (6 bases). V was cut by 6 bases and J by 8 bases, with 16 bases left in between. CDR1 SGHDN and CDR2 FVKESK come from the germline V gene. The CDR3 consists of 13 residues. The CDR3 protein is CASSIDRLRGYTF. The CDR3 DNA follows: TGTGCCAGCAGTATAGACAGGCTTCGGGGCTACACCTTC.

The chain employs TRBV6-2 or TRBV6-3 and TRBJ1-5; 7 nucleotides agree with TRBD1. Unmatched junction bases numbered 13, after V lost 5 bases and J lost 0 bases. The germline V gene has CDR1 MNHEY and CDR2 SVGEGT. The CDR3 consists of 18 residues. CDR3 bases: TGTGCCAGCAGTCTTAGTGGGACAGAGAGTCATAGCAATCAGCCCCAGCATTTT. This gives the protein CASSLSGTESHSNQPQHF.

V and J are TRBV21-1 and TRBJ2-1; the table gives TRBD2 as D, unverified against the DNA. TRBV21-1 is classified as a pseudogene. This CDR3 comprises 15 residues. In nucleotides, the CDR3 is TGTGCCAGCGACAACTCTAGCGGTACATGCAATGAGCAGTTCTTC. Protein: CASDNSSGTCNEQFF.

The gene calls are TRBV7-9 and TRBJ1-5; D gene ambiguous. This CDR3 contains 13 residues. The germline V and J ends were trimmed by 1 base and 6 bases, with 7 bases remaining between them. CDR1 is SEHNR and CDR2 is FQNEAQ in the germline V gene (reference sequence). CDR3 nucleotide sequence: TGTGCCAGCAGCTTAGGAAGTAGTCAGCCCCAGCATTTT. Amino acid sequence: CASSLGSSQPQHF.

CDR3 loop: CASRLGVKETQYF. CDR3 bases: TGTGCCAGTCGACTCGGGGTTAAAGAGACCCAGTACTTC. The chain employs TRBV6-5 and TRBJ2-5; perhaps TRBD2 as D (5 bases). This CDR3 has 13 residues. The V gene's germline CDR1 is MNHEY and CDR2 SVGAGI. V was trimmed by 9 bases and J by 3 bases, leaving 14 bases between them.

J is TRBJ1-2 and V is TRBV29-1; TRBD1 agrees at 7 bases. Trimming cost V 2 bases and J 3 bases; bases outside gene matches: 3. The CDR3 loop spans 13 amino acids. Germline V gives CDR1 SQVTM, CDR2 ANQGSEA. CDR3 sequence reads: CSVEKGADYGYTF. For the CDR3, the DNA is TGCAGCGTTGAAAAGGGGGCGGACTATGGCTACACCTTC.

This clone has just one count. The V call is TRBV7-2, the J call TRBJ2-1; 15 bases map to TRBD2. This CDR3 spans 16 amino acids. The germline V gene has CDR1 SGHTA and CDR2 FQGNSA. With 6 bases clipped from V and 7 bases from J, the junction kept 7 bases outside the gene matches. CDR3 residues: CASSYTGTSGRNEQFF. The CDR3 DNA is TGTGCCAGCAGTTATACCGGGACTAGCGGGAGGAATGAGCAGTTCTTC.

The chain carries TRBV4-1 and TRBJ1-1, with TRBD1 as a possible D gene (6 bases). The CDR3 covers 14 residues. V was shortened by 1 base and J by 10 bases, with 16 bases between the two germline ends. From germline, CDR1 is MGHRA and CDR2 YSYEKL. The CDR3 reads CASSQAWGGRGAFF. The DNA of the CDR3 is TGCGCCAGCAGCCAAGCTTGGGGGGGGCGAGGAGCTTTCTTT.

The CDR3 nucleotides read TGTGCCATCAGTGACCGGGACAGGGGTCTCTACGAGCAGTACTTC. Encoded protein: CAISDRDRGLYEQYF. The chain links TRBV10-3 to TRBJ2-7, with TRBD1 matching 10 bases. This CDR3 contains 15 residues. J was trimmed by 3 bases and V by 3 bases; bases with no gene match: 5. Germline V CDR1 and CDR2: ENHRY, SYGVKD.

The sample holds a few counts of this clone. The chain joins TRBV7-6 to TRBJ2-2, with 7 bases matching TRBD1. The J segment lost 4 bases and the V segment lost 6 bases, leaving 8 bases of the junction unmatched. Germline CDR1 reads SGHVS; CDR2 reads FNYEAQ. The CDR3 contains 15 residues. CDR3 in amino acids: CASRLDRVGTGELFF. CDR3 bases: TGTGCCAGCAGGCTAGACAGGGTCGGCACCGGGGAGCTGTTTTTT. Supplemented by reference TRBV7-6 and TRBJ2-2, the full variable domain reads GAGVSQSPRYKVTKRGQDVALRCDPISGHVSLYWYRQALGQGPEFLTYFNYEAQQDKSGLPNDRFSAERPEGSISTLTIQRTEQRDSAMYRCASRLDRVGTGELFFGEGSRLTVL.

The CDR3, as DNA: TGTGCCAGCAGTTTCTTAACCGGGACAGGGTTTACCGGGGAGCTGTTTTTT. Protein product: CASSFLTGTGFTGELFF. This chain links TRBV27 with TRBJ2-2; TRBD1 matches at 9 bases. CDR1 and CDR2 (germline): MNHEY, SMNVEV (reference sequence). The CDR3 is 17 residues long. The V gene end was trimmed by 3 bases and the J gene end by 5 bases; junction bases not matched to a gene: 10.

The chain links TRBV19 to TRBJ1-5, with D possibly matching TRBD1 (6 bases). CDR1 is LNHDA and CDR2 is SQIVND in the germline V gene (reference sequence). This CDR3 is built from 14 residues. Trimming removed 7 bases from V and 3 bases from J, with 13 bases in between. The CDR3 here is CASNGQGLNQPQHF. The DNA of the CDR3 is TGTGCCAGTAATGGGCAGGGGCTCAATCAGCCCCAGCATTTT.

The chain is built from TRBV2 and TRBJ2-5; TRBD1 is a possible D gene (5 bases). V dropped 8 bases and J dropped 5 bases, with 12 bases sitting between them. This CDR3 is 12 amino acids long. Germline lookup yields CDR1 SNHLY and CDR2 FYNNEI. The CDR3 here is CASARPGETQYF. CDR3 in DNA: TGTGCCAGCGCCCGGCCAGGGGAGACCCAGTACTTC.